This TCR beta chain came from a study of blood T cells in healthy people across ages. Donor samples were obtained from healthy Caucasian individuals from Russia, aged about 6 to 95. Isolation yielded PBMCs, at least 6 million per sample, in every case. Alongside a J-beta primer mix, a sample-barcoded 5' primer served in a second PCR lasting about 7 to 12 cycles. TCRdb used MiXCR to reprocess the 5' RACE reads, holding one entry per CDR3 protein. Here the sample spans nearly 800,000 distinct CDR3 sequences, roughly 50% being singletons. As for this clonotype: Its antigen is unknown.

CDR3 length equals 16 residues. Germline CDR1 is MNHNY and CDR2 is SVGAGI (reference sequence). V was trimmed by 5 bases and J by 0 bases, leaving 11 bases between them. Study results and limitations: It was the long-lived donors that had more naive CD4+ cells and higher diversity than aged donors. The fall in TCR beta diversity per million T cells was roughly linear with age.

The source material was blood. J is TRBJ2-6 and V is TRBV6-6; D perhaps matches TRBD2 (6 bases). The clonotype comes from a man aged 35 to 55 in good health. CDR3 nucleotides: TGTGCCAGCAGTCCCGGGACTTACTCTGGGGCCAACGTCCTGACTTTC. Protein product: CASSPGTYSGANVLTF.